This T cell receptor (beta chain) was observed in a study of multiple sclerosis patients with progressive multifocal leukoencephalopathy. Here immunoSEQ multiplex PCR was the method, and the copy in TCRdb shows in-frame clones only, minus some. The sample has under 35,000 clones, 80% to 90% seen once. V lost 3 bases to trimming and J lost 3 bases; unmatched junction nucleotides: 12. This CDR3 spans 16 amino acids. The germline V gene encodes CDR1 GTSNPN and CDR2 SVGIG (reference sequence). The sample's time point: time of PML onset. Remarks on this clone: Its antigen is not identified.

Overall study results and limits: Most PML patients had lower entropy, suggesting less diverse TRB repertoires.

This TCR derives from a woman in her 40s with progressive multifocal leukoencephalopathy. This specimen consisted of PBMCs, obtained from a patient treated with natalizumab. The V call is TRBV30, the J call TRBJ1-2; TRBD1 aligns across 8 bases. The CDR3 nucleotides are TGTGCCTGGAGAACCCTAGGGACAGGTAACGACTATGGCTACACCTTC. Protein sequence: CAWRTLGTGNDYGYTF.